One and the same sample provided the 29 T cell receptor beta chains below, sequenced in a study of cytomegalovirus exposure and HLA in healthy donors. Primers for the PCR totalled 60 Vbeta and 13 Jbeta. Sequencing was performed with immunoSEQ multiplex PCR; in TCRdb, only in-frame clones are kept and a portion is missing. The sample carries some 40,000 clones, 81% recorded once. The sequenced material came from PBMCs. Receptor source: a man aged 50 to 59 in good health and CMV-seronegative.

Sample share makes this clone medium-sized (0.01 to 0.1%). This sequence joins TRBV19 and TRBJ1-2, with D unclear. In germline, CDR1 is LNHDA, CDR2 SQIVND (reference sequence). This CDR3 region has 18 residues. The V gene lost 3 bases and the J gene lost 3 bases, with 23 bases spanning the gap. The CDR3 is CASSMKTGGFSIYYGYTF. The DNA for the CDR3 is TGTGCCAGTAGTATGAAGACCGGAGGGTTTAGTATTTACTATGGCTACACCTTC.

The chain uses TRBV6-5 and TRBJ1-6; weak D call: TRBD1 (6 bases). The ends were cut back, 2 bases at V and 7 bases at J, with 12 bases in the middle. Per germline, CDR1 MNHEY and CDR2 SVGAGI. The CDR3 contains 15 residues. The CDR3 coding sequence is TGTGCCAGCAGTTACCTCCAGCAGGGGAATTCACCCCTCCACTTT. Its protein is CASSYLQQGNSPLHF.

The chain combines TRBV5-1 with TRBJ2-7, with TRBD2 matching over 9 bases. The length of the CDR3 is 16 residues. Germline V gene data show CDR1 as SGHRS and CDR2 as YFSETQ. With V trimmed by 3 bases and J by 3 bases, 10 bases remained unmatched. DNA of the CDR3: TGCGCCAGCAGCTCCTCCGGGACTAGCTCTGTCTACGAGCAGTACTTC. Its protein product is CASSSSGTSSVYEQYF.

V usage is TRBV7-2 and J usage is TRBJ2-1; 15 bases are a match to TRBD2. Germline CDR1 SGHTA, CDR2 FQGNSA. With V trimmed by 5 bases and J by 5 bases, 7 bases remained unmatched. CDR3 length equals 17 residues. The CDR3 here is CASSRQGLAGGHNEQFF. The DNA of the CDR3 is TGTGCCAGCAGCCGTCAGGGACTAGCGGGGGGCCACAATGAGCAGTTCTTC.

This chain links TRBV27 with TRBJ2-7; the match to TRBD1 covers 7 bases. The CDR3 sequence is 13 residues long. After removal of 5 bases from V and 3 bases from J, the junction contained 4 bases not matched to a gene. In germline, CDR1 is MNHEY, CDR2 SMNVEV (reference sequence). CDR3 sequence reads: CASSPTGVYEQYF. CDR3 coding DNA: TGTGCCAGCAGTCCCACAGGGGTCTACGAGCAGTACTTC.

This sequence joins TRBV9 and TRBJ1-2, with D tentatively TRBD1 (5 bases). The germline V and J ends were trimmed by 6 bases and 6 bases, with 6 bases remaining between them. The germline V gene has CDR1 SGDLS and CDR2 YYNGEE. The CDR3 consists of 10 residues. The CDR3 DNA follows: TGTGCCAGCACAGGGCATGGCTACACCTTC. As protein: CASTGHGYTF.

The chain has TRBV5-8 and TRBJ2-2; TRBD2 matches 8 bases. From germline, CDR1 is SGHTS and CDR2 YDEGEE. The CDR3 extends over 13 amino acids. With 4 bases clipped from V and 6 bases from J, the junction kept 2 bases outside the gene matches. The CDR3 DNA reads TGTGCCAGCAGCCCCGGGAGGGCCGGGGAGCTGTTTTTT. It is translated as CASSPGRAGELFF.

The gene calls are TRBV7-2 and TRBJ2-1, with TRBD1 as a possible D gene (5 bases). CDR1 SGHTA and CDR2 FQGNSA come from the germline V gene. V shed 5 bases and J shed 6 bases, with 17 bases lying between them. CDR3 length: 15 residues. CDR3 sequence (DNA): TGTGCCAGCAGCCTATACCACAGGCCAGGCAATGAGCAGTTCTTC. Its translation is CASSLYHRPGNEQFF. The whole variable domain, remainder taken from reference TRBV7-2 and TRBJ2-1, is GAGVSQSPSNKVTEKGKDVELRCDPISGHTALYWYRQSLGQGLEFLIYFQGNSAPDKSGLPSDRFSAERTGGSVSTLTIQRTQQEDSAVYLCASSLYHRPGNEQFFGPGTRLTVL.

Comment on this clone: This sample includes further DNA sequences coding for the same CDR3. The gene calls are TRBV15 and TRBJ1-5; D is ambiguous. V lost 0 bases to trimming and J lost 3 bases, with 9 bases between them. This CDR3 is 15 amino acids long. CDR1 is LNHNV, CDR2 YYDKDF, per germline (reference sequence). CDR3 sequence reads: CATSRDPGTNQPQHF. DNA of the CDR3: TGTGCCACCAGCAGAGATCCGGGTACCAATCAGCCCCAGCATTTT.

The chain couples TRBV5-5 to TRBJ2-1; the match to TRBD1 covers 9 bases. This CDR3 contains 13 residues. Germline loops: CDR1 SGHKS, CDR2 YYEKEE (reference sequence). With V trimmed by 7 bases and J by 6 bases, 5 bases remained unmatched. The CDR3 nucleotides are TGTGCCAGCCGACCGACAGGGGGCAATGAGCAGTTCTTC. Translation: CASRPTGGNEQFF.

The rearrangement uses TRBV10-3 and TRBJ1-2; TRBD1 might be the D (6 bases). Looked up from germline, CDR1 is ENHRY and CDR2 is SYGVKD. This CDR3 is 14 amino acids long. The ends were cut back, 2 bases at V and 0 bases at J, with 7 bases in the middle. CDR3 in DNA: TGTGCCATCAGTGAGACAGGGCCTAACTATGGCTACACCTTC. It encodes CAISETGPNYGYTF.

Only a few counts were recorded for this clone. The CDR3 region has the DNA TGTGCCAGCAGCTTGGTTGGGCAGGTCTATGGCTACACCTTC. Translating it yields CASSLVGQVYGYTF. The J gene is TRBJ1-2, the V gene TRBV5-6; no firm D call. The germline gives CDR1 SGHDT, CDR2 YYEEEE. The CDR3 is 14 amino acids. The V end was cut by 0 bases, the J end by 4 bases, with 10 bases between.

This chain uses TRBV30 with TRBJ1-3, with TRBD1 as a possible D gene (5 bases). Between the trimmed V and J ends, which lost 3 bases and 4 bases, there was a span of 13 bases. CDR1 and CDR2 from the germline V gene are GTSNPN and SVGIG (reference sequence). The CDR3 length is 14 residues. Written as DNA, the CDR3 is TGTGCCTGGAGCGTTGACAGATTGGGAAACACCATATATTTT. It translates to CAWSVDRLGNTIYF. Full variable domain (remainder filled in from reference TRBV30 and TRBJ1-3): SQTIHQWPATLVQPVGSPLSLECTVEGTSNPNLYWYRQAAGRGLQLLFYSVGIGQISSEVPQNLSASRPQDRQFILSSKKLLLSDSGFYLCAWSVDRLGNTIYFGEGSWLTVV.

The rearrangement joins TRBV9 to TRBJ1-3, with unresolved D. V was shortened by 0 bases and J by 8 bases, with 12 bases between the two germline ends. CDR1 is SGDLS, CDR2 YYNGEE, per germline. CDR3 length equals 14 residues. CDR3 residues: CASSVGGLGDTIYF. CDR3 bases: TGTGCCAGCAGCGTAGGAGGTCTCGGAGACACCATATATTTT.

V usage is TRBV5-1 and J usage is TRBJ2-7, with D perhaps TRBD1 (5 bases). The germline V and J ends were trimmed by 8 bases and 4 bases, with 19 bases remaining between them. CDR3 length: 14 residues. From germline, CDR1 is SGHRS and CDR2 YFSETQ. CDR3 in amino acids: CASCKGKAAYEQYF. The CDR3 DNA reads as TGCGCCAGTTGCAAGGGGAAGGCGGCATACGAGCAGTACTTC.

The chain carries TRBV30 and TRBJ2-7, with TRBD1 matching 9 bases. The trim removed 2 bases at V and 3 bases at J, leaving 5 bases unmatched. CDR3 length equals 14 residues. Germline V gene sequence: CDR1 GTSNPN, CDR2 SVGIG (reference sequence). CDR3 sequence: CAWSTGQGVYEQYF. CDR3 DNA: TGTGCCTGGAGTACGGGACAGGGCGTCTACGAGCAGTACTTC.

This clone was counted only a few times. V gene TRBV4-1 combines with J gene TRBJ2-7, with 9 bases matching TRBD1. The V gene's germline CDR1 is MGHRA and CDR2 YSYEKL. The CDR3 is 15 residues long. Trimming at V came to 1 base and at J to 4 bases, leaving 5 bases not matched to a gene. The CDR3 spells CASSQAGTGSYEQYF. CDR3 nucleotide sequence: TGCGCCAGCAGCCAAGCCGGGACAGGGAGTTACGAGCAGTACTTC.

J is TRBJ2-1 and V is TRBV18; 15 bases agree with TRBD2. Germline V gene lookup returns CDR1 KGHSH and CDR2 LQKENI. Trimming took 1 base from V and 7 from J; bases not matched to a gene: 5. The CDR3 contains 17 residues. The CDR3 DNA is TGTGCCAGCTCACCACTGGGGACTAGCGGGAGGTCTAATGAGCAGTTCTTC. As protein: CASSPLGTSGRSNEQFF.

The V and J genes are TRBV28 and TRBJ1-5; TRBD1 might be the D (5 bases). This CDR3 is 15 amino acids long. Germline V lookup: CDR1 MDHEN, CDR2 SYDVKM. V lost 2 bases and J lost 4, with 12 bases in between. This CDR3 is CASSLIGGPNQPQHF. In DNA form, the CDR3 reads TGTGCCAGCAGTTTAATCGGGGGACCGAATCAGCCCCAGCATTTT.

V and J are TRBV5-5 and TRBJ1-2; D may be TRBD1 (5 bases). There are 14 residues in the CDR3. V was trimmed by 2 bases and J by 3 bases, leaving 11 bases between them. Per the germline V gene, CDR1 is SGHKS and CDR2 is YYEKEE (reference sequence). The CDR3 reads CASSFSSGDYGYTF. The CDR3 DNA follows: TGTGCCAGCAGCTTTTCGTCGGGGGACTATGGCTACACCTTC.

The chain combines TRBV7-9 with TRBJ2-7; 10 positions agree with TRBD1. CDR1 and CDR2 (germline): SEHNR, FQNEAQ (reference sequence). This CDR3 contains 17 residues. Trimming took 4 bases from V and 2 from J; bases not matched to a gene: 11. As DNA, the CDR3 is TGTGCCAGCAGCTGGGGAACAAGGGGGACAGGGGCCTACGAGCAGTACTTC. Amino acids: CASSWGTRGTGAYEQYF.

This clone was recorded a few times. J is TRBJ1-1 and V is TRBV7-6, with D uncertain. V gave up 1 base and J gave up 6 bases, with 15 bases separating them. Looked up from germline, CDR1 is SGHVS and CDR2 is FNYEAQ. The CDR3 runs to 15 residues. CDR3 protein: CASSLDRGVKAEAFF. The CDR3 bases are TGTGCCAGCAGCTTAGATCGCGGGGTAAAAGCTGAAGCTTTCTTT.

V and J are TRBV27 and TRBJ1-5; the match to TRBD1 covers 8 bases. CDR1 MNHEY and CDR2 SMNVEV come from the germline V gene (reference sequence). V shed 6 bases, J shed 2 bases, and the junction held 3 bases outside the gene matches. This CDR3 is 14 amino acids long. The CDR3 coding sequence is TGTGCCAGCAGCGGGGGACAGGGCAATCAGCCCCAGCATTTT. It is translated as CASSGGQGNQPQHF.

V and J are TRBV30 and TRBJ1-1, with 9 bases fitting TRBD1. This CDR3 has 14 amino acids. Trimming cost V 1 base and J 5 bases; bases outside gene matches: 5. Per the germline V gene, CDR1 is GTSNPN and CDR2 is SVGIG (reference sequence). The DNA for the CDR3 is TGTGCCTGGAGTGAACAGGGGGCGAGGACTGAAGCTTTCTTT. Its protein is CAWSEQGARTEAFF.

The chain joins TRBV5-6 to TRBJ2-1; TRBD2 aligns across 12 bases. Germline assignment: CDR1 SGHDT and CDR2 YYEEEE. CDR3 size: 15 residues. J gave up 7 bases and V 5 bases, and 7 bases lay outside the gene matches. This CDR3 is CASSLLAGGLNEQFF. The CDR3 DNA is TGTGCCAGCAGTTTACTAGCGGGAGGTTTAAATGAGCAGTTCTTC.

V usage is TRBV10-3 and J usage is TRBJ1-1; a weak D match, TRBD1 (5 bases). Germline CDR1 and CDR2: ENHRY and SYGVKD. V shed 7 bases and J shed 4 bases, with 19 bases lying between them. The CDR3 length is 15 residues. The CDR3 protein is CAITNFPRGGTEAFF. CDR3 coding DNA: TGTGCCATCACTAATTTCCCTAGGGGAGGCACTGAAGCTTTCTTT.

As concerns this clone: At one end, the junction sequence differs from germline, possibly due to a read error. Other DNA sequences in the same sample also yield this CDR3. The rearrangement joins TRBV19 to TRBJ2-7; D might be TRBD2 (6 bases). CDR3 size: 13 residues. CDR1 LNHDA and CDR2 SQIVND come from the germline V gene (reference sequence). The chain's CDR3 is CASSGTPTYEQYF. DNA for the CDR3: TGCGCCAGTAGTGGGACTCCGACCTACGAGCAGTACTTC.

The V gene is TRBV7-3, the J gene TRBJ2-6, with D tentatively TRBD1 (6 bases). Germline CDR1 and CDR2: SGHTA and FQGTGA. The CDR3 spans 17 residues. Trimming left V 2 bases short and J 0 bases short, with 11 bases between. The CDR3 region is CASSLAGVYSGANVLTF. CDR3 in DNA: TGTGCCAGCAGCTTAGCAGGGGTATACTCTGGGGCCAACGTCCTGACTTTC.

This clone has a single count. V gene TRBV6-5 combines with J gene TRBJ2-7; possibly TRBD2 for D (6 bases). Germline values: CDR1 MNHEY, CDR2 SVGAGI. CDR3 size: 16 residues. Trimming shortened V by 0 bases and J by 5 bases, and 17 bases separated the two germline ends. Written as DNA, the CDR3 is TGTGCCAGCAGTTACTCGGGGAGGCTTAAGTTCGACGAGCAGTACTTC. Translated, it gives CASSYSGRLKFDEQYF.